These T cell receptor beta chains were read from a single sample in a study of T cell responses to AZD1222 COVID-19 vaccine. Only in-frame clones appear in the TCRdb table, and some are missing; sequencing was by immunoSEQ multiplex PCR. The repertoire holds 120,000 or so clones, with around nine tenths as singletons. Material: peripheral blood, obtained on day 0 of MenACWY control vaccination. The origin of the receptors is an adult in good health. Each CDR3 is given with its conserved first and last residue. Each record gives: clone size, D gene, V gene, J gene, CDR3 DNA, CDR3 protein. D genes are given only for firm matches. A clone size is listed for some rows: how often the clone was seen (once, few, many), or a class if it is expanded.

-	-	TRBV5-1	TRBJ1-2	TGCGCCAGCATCCCGCTGGGCAATGGCTACACCTTC	CASIPLGNGYTF
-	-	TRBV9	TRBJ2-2	TGTGCCAGCAGCCTAGGGGGAAGCGCCGGGGAGCTGTTTTTT	CASSLGGSAGELFF
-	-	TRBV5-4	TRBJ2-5	TGTGCCAGCAGCGCCCGGGGGGCAGGGGCGGGGGAGACCCAGTACTTC	CASSARGAGAGETQYF
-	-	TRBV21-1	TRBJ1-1	TGTGCCAGCAGCCCCTCCTGGAGGGGCACTGAAGCTTTCTTT	CASSPSWRGTEAFF
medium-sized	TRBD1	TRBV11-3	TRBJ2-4	TGTGCCAGCAGCGGACAGGGGGACCTATCCAACATTCAGTACTTC	CASSGQGDLSNIQYF
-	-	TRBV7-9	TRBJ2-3	TGTGCCAGCAGTACGACTAGAGATACGCAGTATTTT	CASSTTRDTQYF
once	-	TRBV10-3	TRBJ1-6	TGTGCCACCGAGTCCGGTTATAATTCACCCCTCCACTTT	CATESGYNSPLHF
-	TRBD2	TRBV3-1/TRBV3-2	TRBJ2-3	TGTGCCAGCAGCCTCTTAGGGGCTAGCGGGAGATCTGGCCCCGATACGCAGTATTTT	CASSLLGASGRSGPDTQYF
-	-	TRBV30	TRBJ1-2	TGTGCCTGGAGCGATGCGATGAATGGCTACACCTTC	CAWSDAMNGYTF
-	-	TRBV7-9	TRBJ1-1	TGTGCCAGCAGCTCTGAATCTGATAAAGCTTTCTTT	CASSSESDKAFF
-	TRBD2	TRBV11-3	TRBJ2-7	TGTGCCAGCAGCTTAGTTAGCGGGAAAGGGAAGTACGAGCAGTACTTC	CASSLVSGKGKYEQYF
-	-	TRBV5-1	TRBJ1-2	TGCGCCAGCAGCTTGGGACAGATCTATGGCTACACCTTC	CASSLGQIYGYTF
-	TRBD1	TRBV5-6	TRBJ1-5	TGTGCCAGCAGCTTGGACAGGGGGTCTGATCAGCCCCAGCATTTT	CASSLDRGSDQPQHF
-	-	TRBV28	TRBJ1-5	TGTGCCAGCAGTGGGGGAGCGAGCAATCAGCCCCAGCATTTT	CASSGGASNQPQHF
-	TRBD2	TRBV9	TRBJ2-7	TGTGCCAGCAGCGTAGGGCAGGGAGGGCTCGAGCAGTACTTC	CASSVGQGGLEQYF
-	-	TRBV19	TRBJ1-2	TGTGCCAGTAGTATTCCGGGTAGGGACTATGGCTACACCTTC	CASSIPGRDYGYTF
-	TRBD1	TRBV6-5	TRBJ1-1	TGTGCCAGCACCCGGGACAGGGCTTTATTCACTGAAGCTTTCTTT	CASTRDRALFTEAFF
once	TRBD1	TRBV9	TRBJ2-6	TGTGCCAGCAGCGTGGACAGGGGGCTTGGGGCCAACGTCCTGACTTTC	CASSVDRGLGANVLTF
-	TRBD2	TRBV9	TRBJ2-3	TGTGCCAGCAGCGTATATACGGGAGGTGGGGCAGATACGCAGTATTTT	CASSVYTGGGADTQYF
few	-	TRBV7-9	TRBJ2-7	TGTGCCAGCAGGGGAGGGGGCGAGCAGTACTTC	CASRGGGEQYF
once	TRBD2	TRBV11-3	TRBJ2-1	TGTGCCAGCAGACCACGTAGCGGGAGGGCCCAGTTCTTC	CASRPRSGRAQFF
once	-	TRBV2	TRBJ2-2	TGTGCCAGCAGTGAAGCGTTAGGGGGCACCGGGGAGCTGTTTTTT	CASSEALGGTGELFF
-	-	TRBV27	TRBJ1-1	TGTGCCAGCAGTTCAGGGGCCCTCCAGAGGAACACTGAAGCTTTCTTT	CASSSGALQRNTEAFF
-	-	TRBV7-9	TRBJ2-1	TGTGCCAGCAGCCGGGACGGGTTCCCCAATGAGCAGTTCTTC	CASSRDGFPNEQFF
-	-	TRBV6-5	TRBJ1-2	TGTGCCAGCACCCAGGGAGATGGCTACACCTTC	CASTQGDGYTF
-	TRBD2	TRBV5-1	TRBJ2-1	TGCGCCAGCAGCACTAGCGGGAGTTTACCCTCCTCCTACAATGAGCAGTTCTTC	CASSTSGSLPSSYNEQFF
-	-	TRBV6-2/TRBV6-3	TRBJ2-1	TGTGCCAGCAGTTACTCTGTTGGACTCCGCAATGAGCAGTTCTTC	CASSYSVGLRNEQFF
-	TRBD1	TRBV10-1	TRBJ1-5	TGCGCCAGCAAGCATACAGGGGGCGAGAGTGGTCAGCCCCAGCATTTT	CASKHTGGESGQPQHF
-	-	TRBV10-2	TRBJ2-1	TGCGCCAGTAACCTTGGGCTAGCCAATGAGCAGTTCTTC	CASNLGLANEQFF
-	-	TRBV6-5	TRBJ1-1	TGTGCCAGCAGGAAGACAAGGCTGAACACTGAAGCTTTCTTT	CASRKTRLNTEAFF
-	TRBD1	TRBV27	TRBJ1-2	TGTGCCAGCAGTGGCGGGGACAGGGCAAGGGGCTACACCTTC	CASSGGDRARGYTF
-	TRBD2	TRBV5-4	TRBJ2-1	TGTGCCAGCAGCTCCGCCGGGACTACCGAGAATGAGCAGTTCTTC	CASSSAGTTENEQFF
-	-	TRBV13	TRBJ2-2	TGTGCCAGCCGCGCCGATAGGGGGAGCTTCGACGGGGAGCTGTTTTTT	CASRADRGSFDGELFF
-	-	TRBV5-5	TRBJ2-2	TGTGCCAGCAGCTTGGATCGGGGGTCAAACACCGGGGAGCTGTTTTTT	CASSLDRGSNTGELFF
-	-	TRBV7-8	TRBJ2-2	TGTGCCAGCAGCGCCACCGGGGCCCCTAACACCGGGGAGCTGTTTTTT	CASSATGAPNTGELFF
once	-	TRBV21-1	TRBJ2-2	TGTGCCAGCAGCAAAGCACAGGGACTAGCGGGCGGGGAGCTGTTTTTT	CASSKAQGLAGGELFF
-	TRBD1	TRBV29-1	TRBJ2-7	TGCAGCGCCGGGGTGGACAGGGGGCTCCACGAGCAGTACTTC	CSAGVDRGLHEQYF
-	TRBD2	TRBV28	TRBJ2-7	TGTGCCAGCGCTACCCCCGGGAGGCTGAGCTCCTACGAGCAGTACTTC	CASATPGRLSSYEQYF
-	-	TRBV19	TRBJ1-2	TGTGCCAGTGGACCCCAGGGAAATGGCTACACCTTC	CASGPQGNGYTF
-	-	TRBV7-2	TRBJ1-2	TGTGCCAGCAGCATTGACCCGTCCTCTAACTATGGCTACACCTTC	CASSIDPSSNYGYTF
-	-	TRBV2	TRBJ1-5	TGTGCCACCAAAGCAGACGGACAGATCCAGCCCCAGCATTTT	CATKADGQIQPQHF
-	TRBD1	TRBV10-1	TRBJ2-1	TGCGCCAGCAGTGAGACCGGGACAGGGTCCCACAATGAGCAGTTCTTC	CASSETGTGSHNEQFF
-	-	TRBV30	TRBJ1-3	TGTGCCTGGAGTGTAAGCTCAGGGGCTGGAAACACCATATATTTT	CAWSVSSGAGNTIYF
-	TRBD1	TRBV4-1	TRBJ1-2	TGCGCCAGCAGCCAAGATGCGGACAGGGGCTCTAACTATGGCTACACCTTC	CASSQDADRGSNYGYTF
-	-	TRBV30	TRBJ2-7	TGTGCCTGGAGTGTAGTGAACACATACGAGCAGTACTTC	CAWSVVNTYEQYF
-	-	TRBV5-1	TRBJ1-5	TGCGCCAGCAGCTTGGTCGGGGGAGGGCAGCCCCAGCATTTT	CASSLVGGGQPQHF
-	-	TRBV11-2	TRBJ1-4	TGTGCCAGCAGCTTTGCCAGGGGCGCAGGGGCTAATGAAAAACTGTTTTTT	CASSFARGAGANEKLFF
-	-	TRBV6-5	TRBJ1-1	TGTGCCAGCACTAGGGGGACTGAAGCTTTCTTT	CASTRGTEAFF
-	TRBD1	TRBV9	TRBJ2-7	TGTGCCAGCAGCGGGGGACAGGGGTCCTCCTACGAGCAGTACTTC	CASSGGQGSSYEQYF
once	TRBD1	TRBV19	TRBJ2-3	TGTGCCAGTAGTCCACTTCCCGGGACAGGGCCAGATACGCAGTATTTT	CASSPLPGTGPDTQYF
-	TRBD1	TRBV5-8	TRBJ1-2	TGTGCCAGCAGCCTTTTCGCGGACAGGGGCTATGGCTACACCTTC	CASSLFADRGYGYTF
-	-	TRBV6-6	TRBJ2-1	TGTGCCAGCAGTTGGAACAGGGACAATGAGCAGTTCTTC	CASSWNRDNEQFF
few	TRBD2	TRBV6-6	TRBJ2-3	TGTGCCAGCAGTCCTGCCGAGAGCGGGGACCCCACAGATACGCAGTATTTT	CASSPAESGDPTDTQYF